The 9 T cell receptor beta chains below were found in one sample sequenced in a study of T-cell memory formation after mild COVID-19. TCRdb analysed the 5' RACE reads with MiXCR anew, one entry per CDR3 protein. Seen here are some 150,000 distinct CDR3 sequences, approximately 25% observed once, and the top ten hold 24%. Sequencing was performed on PBMCs or a T cell subset sorted from them (not recorded which). The receptors come from an adult woman who had mild COVID-19 (a few samples of this study predate the infection). Cell type and time point are not known.

The genes are TRBV7-2 and TRBJ2-7; 8 nucleotides line up with TRBD1. Germline CDR1 SGHTA, CDR2 FQGNSA. This CDR3 is built from 15 residues. The ends lost 1 base at V and 0 bases at J; junction bases unmatched: 2. For the CDR3, the DNA is TGTGCCAGCAGCTTAGGGACAGGGCACTCCTACGAGCAGTACTTC. Protein sequence: CASSLGTGHSYEQYF.

The chain is built from TRBV5-4 and TRBJ1-1, with a tentative D call TRBD1 (5 bases). CDR3 length: 14 amino acids. The V and J ends lost 3 bases and 3 bases respectively, with 12 bases between them. From germline, CDR1 is SGHNT and CDR2 YYREEE (reference sequence). CDR3 in DNA: TGTGCCAGCAGCTCGACCAGACAGTACACTGAAGCTTTCTTT. Encoded protein: CASSSTRQYTEAFF.

This clonotype was counted a single time. J is TRBJ2-1 and V is TRBV7-9, with TRBD2 identical over 14 bases. J lost 6 bases, V lost 6 bases, and 10 bases had no gene match. Looked up from germline, CDR1 is SEHNR and CDR2 is FQNEAQ (reference sequence). This CDR3 contains 17 residues. The CDR3 bases are TGTGCCAGCAGGCAAGGGACTAGCGGGAGTCACGGCAATGAGCAGTTCTTC. Translation: CASRQGTSGSHGNEQFF. The full variable domain, with the rest looked up from reference TRBV7-9 and TRBJ2-1, is DTGVSQNPRHKITKRGQNVTFRCDPISEHNRLYWYRQTLGQGPEFLTYFQNEAQLEKSRLLSDRFSAERPKGSFSTLEIQRTEQGDSAMYLCASRQGTSGSHGNEQFFGPGTRLTVL.

The rearrangement links TRBV24-1 to TRBJ2-3, with 8 bases aligning to TRBD1. With 2 bases clipped from V and 8 bases from J, the junction kept 17 bases outside the gene matches. Germline CDR1 KGHDR, CDR2 SFDVKD. This CDR3 is built from 18 residues. The CDR3 region is CATSDSTPRTGPSGTQYF. In DNA, the CDR3 is TGTGCCACCAGTGATTCTACTCCGCGGACAGGGCCCTCGGGTACGCAGTATTTT.

Notes on this clonotype: One junction end does not reproduce the germline sequence, and a read error may be involved. The J gene is TRBJ2-7, the V gene TRBV6-6; the D is unclear. Germline loops: CDR1 MNHNY, CDR2 SVGAGI (reference sequence). CDR3 length equals 13 residues. The CDR3 here is CASSYGDSYEQYF. The CDR3 coding sequence is TGTGCTAGCAGTTACGGAGACTCTTACGAGCAGTACTTC.

The V call is TRBV20-1, the J call TRBJ1-1, with D unclear. The CDR3 is 13 residues long. Germline V gene lookup returns CDR1 DFQATT and CDR2 SNEGSKA (reference sequence). V was pared by 2 bases and J by 6 bases, with 13 bases between. The CDR3 sequence: CSARWGKAAEAFF. CDR3 sequence (DNA): TGCAGTGCTAGATGGGGAAAGGCCGCTGAAGCTTTCTTT.

This sequence joins TRBV12-3 or TRBV12-4 and TRBJ1-4, with D maybe TRBD1 (5 bases). V was pared by 6 bases and J by 0 bases, with 11 bases between. The CDR3 is 15 residues long. The CDR3 DNA follows: TGTGCCAGCAGGGGGACGGAGACAACTAATGAAAAACTGTTTTTT. This sequence encodes CASRGTETTNEKLFF.

In this sample, this clonotype turned up a few times. The J gene is TRBJ2-7, the V gene TRBV6-2 or TRBV6-3; D is perhaps TRBD2 (6 bases). V lost 5 bases and J lost 2, with 19 bases in between. CDR1 is MNHEY, CDR2 SVGEGT, per germline. The CDR3 is 16 residues long. The CDR3 protein is CASSQPDSGPAYEQYF. The CDR3 nucleotides read TGTGCCAGCAGTCAGCCAGATAGCGGACCCGCCTACGAGCAGTACTTC.

This clonotype was detected a few times. This sequence joins TRBV6-2 or TRBV6-3 and TRBJ2-1, with a weak D call TRBD2 (5 bases). There are 17 residues in the CDR3. Per germline, CDR1 MNHEY and CDR2 SVGEGT. V was cut by 5 bases and J by 0 bases, with 17 bases left in between. CDR3: CASSDRISVYSYNEQFF. CDR3 DNA: TGTGCCAGCAGTGATCGAATTAGCGTATACTCCTACAATGAGCAGTTCTTC.